Sequencing of this T cell receptor beta chain was carried out in a study of human T cells and chemical hapten exposure (dated by TCRdb to the early 2020s). Study-level background: Libraries were combined into a pool for sequencing, and differences in TCR yield between samples came mainly from small differences in library volumes within the pool. Peripheral blood TCR repertoire changes were tracked in vivo in alopecia patients during primary and secondary sensitization to the hapten diphenylcyclopropenone (DPC). Each blood RNA sample was used to sequence both TCR alpha and TCR beta chains.

What the research found in general, with its limitations: Repeated subsampling changed both the strength of the expansion versus patch-test correlation and the threshold at which the correlation became significant. DPC sensitization did not change the number of TCRs with a frequency above 1 in 1000, and there was no evidence of changes in global repertoire structure.

The library relied on RACE. Data came from a NextSeq 500. During library preparation, unique molecular identifiers were attached to individual cDNA molecules so that TCRs could be counted in a quantitative, reproducible way. On the study's bioinformatics: Samples had a median of roughly 91,000 TCRs, with a range from about 23,224 to 750,000. The Decombinator software suite was used to annotate the V, J and CDR3 of the TCR reads. To make PS versus PT1 abundance plots, every sample was subsampled to the same number of TCRs (28,000). TCRs were defined as expanded if absent before sensitization and observed at least eight times at the 2-week time point. TCRdb trimmed public reads at Q25 via fastp, called clones via MiXCR and kept in-frame beta chains. Each record represents a unique CDR3 protein, reported with the most common genes and DNA among its rows. TCRdb, not the original authors, processed these V and J calls. Here the sample has about 77,000 distinct CDR3 sequences; 7% to 9.5% occur a single time. Of the sample, about 1.7% falls within the top ten clones.

Ten or more counts support this clonotype. No antigen is known for it. No qualities accompany the bases; no much larger clone lies one base away. CDR1 SGHTA and CDR2 FQGTGA are derived from the germline V gene. V lost 3 bases and J lost 6 bases; the stretch between them is 21 bases long. The cysteine opens and the phenylalanine closes a CDR3 of 17 amino acids. Only the CDR3 DNA stays, 51 bases, in frame from base 1. What the time point label conveys for this sample: healthy volunteer bleed at 6 weeks. Unfractionated whole blood was collected in Tempus Blood RNA tubes, and total RNA was extracted from that blood. Five or six healthy volunteers served as TCR sequencing controls and were bled at day 0, 2 weeks and 6 weeks.

The rearrangement combines TRBV7-3 with TRBJ2-1, with the D gene possibly TRBD1 or TRBD2, each one fitting 6 bases. The TCR originated in a female donor in good health. Some clones in this sample may be carry-over from other donors' samples. The sample taken for sequencing was whole blood. The sequenced DNA is TGTGCCAGCAGCTTCCCGTTTAAGGGGGGCGAACGCAATGAGCAGTTCTTC. It translates as CASSFPFKGGERNEQFF.